These T cell receptor beta chains were read from a single sample in a study of blood T cell repertoires in COVID-19. The assay was immunoSEQ multiplex PCR, and TCRdb's table has in-frame clones only and misses some. Among about 470,000 clones listed, 87% were seen once. Input material: PBMCs or T cells enriched from blood (not recorded which). The receptors were gathered from a woman in her late teens or twenties who had recovered from COVID-19. CDR3s include the opening cysteine and the closing phenylalanine or tryptophan. D genes are given only for firm matches. Not all rows give a size; the values are once, few, many and, for expanded clones, a class.

len	j_gene	v_gene	abundance	d_gene	CDR3aa	CDR3nt
13	TRBJ1-5	TRBV23-1	NA	NA	CASSQTPRQPQHF	TGCGCCAGCAGTCAAACGCCGCGGCAGCCCCAGCATTTT
14	TRBJ1-5	TRBV10-2	few	TRBD1	CASSPTGGNQPQHF	TGCGCCAGCAGCCCGACAGGGGGCAATCAGCCCCAGCATTTT
18	TRBJ2-4	TRBV4-1	NA	NA	CASSQDPRQGLAKNIQYF	TGCGCCAGCAGCCAAGATCCGCGACAGGGACTAGCCAAAAACATTCAGTACTTC
14	TRBJ1-5	TRBV2	NA	NA	CASSGGLSNQPQHF	TGTGCCAGCAGTGGGGGCCTTAGCAATCAGCCCCAGCATTTT
15	TRBJ1-3	TRBV4-1	NA	NA	CASSQTQGTGNTIYF	TGCGCCAGCAGCCAAACTCAGGGTACTGGAAACACCATATATTTT
14	TRBJ2-3	TRBV24-1	NA	NA	CATSGIAEGDTQYF	TGTGCCACCAGTGGAATAGCGGAGGGAGATACGCAGTATTTT
14	TRBJ2-7	TRBV6-5	NA	NA	CASKRDGSSYEQYF	TGTGCCAGCAAAAGGGACGGGAGCTCCTACGAGCAGTACTTC
16	TRBJ1-3	TRBV3-1/TRBV3-2	once	TRBD1	CASSVRDSLSGNTIYF	TGTGCCAGCAGCGTCCGGGACAGCCTCTCTGGAAACACCATATATTTT
14	TRBJ2-3	TRBV28	NA	TRBD1	CASRQGPLTDTQYF	TGTGCCAGCCGACAGGGACCCTTGACAGATACGCAGTATTTT
14	TRBJ1-1	TRBV18	NA	NA	CASSFRNDDTEAFF	TGTGCCAGCTCATTTAGAAACGATGATACTGAAGCTTTCTTT
15	TRBJ1-1	TRBV3-1/TRBV3-2	NA	NA	CASSLTGGAGTEAFF	TGTGCCAGCAGCCTTACCGGGGGGGCGGGAACTGAAGCTTTCTTT
14	TRBJ2-3	TRBV4-1	once	NA	CASSQGSVADTQYF	TGCGCCAGCAGCCAAGGGTCGGTAGCAGATACGCAGTATTTT
8	TRBJ2-1	TRBV5-8	NA	NA	CASSAGFF	TGTGCCAGCAGCGCCGGGTTCTTC
13	TRBJ1-4	TRBV27	NA	NA	CASMNRANEKLFF	TGTGCCAGCATGAACCGGGCTAATGAAAAACTGTTTTTT
15	TRBJ2-5	TRBV29-1	NA	TRBD2	CSVPPRGGMWETQYF	TGCAGCGTTCCCCCTCGGGGGGGAATGTGGGAGACCCAGTACTTC
15	TRBJ2-3	TRBV5-4	NA	TRBD2	CASSVIAGGEDTQYF	TGTGCCAGCAGTGTTATTGCGGGGGGCGAAGATACGCAGTATTTT
15	TRBJ2-3	TRBV18	once	NA	CASSPAGIGTDTQYF	TGTGCCAGCTCACCCGCAGGGATTGGCACAGATACGCAGTATTTT
14	TRBJ2-3	TRBV3-1/TRBV3-2	NA	NA	CASSQEGTFSIKYF	TGTGCCAGCAGCCAAGAGGGGACATTTTCGATCAAGTATTTT
16	TRBJ1-2	TRBV7-8	NA	NA	CASSLQARSPNYGYTF	TGTGCCAGCAGCCTCCAGGCCAGGTCACCAAACTATGGCTACACCTTC
15	TRBJ2-1	TRBV5-1	NA	NA	CASSFPGLSVLEQFF	TGCGCCAGCAGCTTTCCGGGACTTTCCGTTCTGGAGCAGTTCTTC
15	TRBJ1-1	TRBV5-1	NA	NA	CASSVDGTPNTEAFF	TGCGCCAGCAGCGTTGATGGGACACCGAACACTGAAGCTTTCTTT
16	TRBJ1-3	TRBV4-2	NA	NA	CASSQELSNSGNTIYF	TGTGCCAGCAGCCAAGAGCTATCAAACTCTGGAAACACCATATATTTT
14	TRBJ1-2	TRBV7-2	NA	TRBD1	CASSYPGTGSGYTF	TGTGCCAGCAGCTATCCCGGGACAGGGTCCGGCTACACCTTC
15	TRBJ2-7	TRBV27	NA	TRBD2	CASRSGGAGIYEQYF	TGTGCCAGCCGCAGCGGGGGGGCTGGTATATACGAGCAGTACTTC
12	TRBJ2-2	TRBV27	many	NA	CASSRTRGELFF	TGTGCCAGCAGTCGGACAAGAGGGGAGCTGTTTTTT
12	TRBJ1-1	TRBV11-2	NA	NA	CASSLARGEAFF	TGTGCCAGCAGCTTAGCCCGGGGTGAAGCTTTCTTT